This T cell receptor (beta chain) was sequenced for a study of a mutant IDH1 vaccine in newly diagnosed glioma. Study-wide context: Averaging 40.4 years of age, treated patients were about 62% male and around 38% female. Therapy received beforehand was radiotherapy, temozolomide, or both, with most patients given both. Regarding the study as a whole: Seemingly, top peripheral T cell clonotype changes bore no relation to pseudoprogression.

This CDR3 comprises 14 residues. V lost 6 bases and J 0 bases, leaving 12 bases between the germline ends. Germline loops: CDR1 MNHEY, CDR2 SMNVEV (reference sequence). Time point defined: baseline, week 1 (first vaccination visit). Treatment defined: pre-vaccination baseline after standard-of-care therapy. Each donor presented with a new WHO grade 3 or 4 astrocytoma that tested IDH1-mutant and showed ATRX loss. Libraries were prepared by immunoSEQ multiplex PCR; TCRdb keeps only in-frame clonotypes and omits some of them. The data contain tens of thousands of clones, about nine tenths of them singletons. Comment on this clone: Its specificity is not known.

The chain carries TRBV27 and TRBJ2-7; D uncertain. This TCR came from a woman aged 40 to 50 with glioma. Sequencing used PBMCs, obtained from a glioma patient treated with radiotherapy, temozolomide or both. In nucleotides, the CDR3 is TGTGCCAGCAGACCCCGTCCCAGCTCCTACGAGCAGTACTTC. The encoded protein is CASRPRPSSYEQYF.